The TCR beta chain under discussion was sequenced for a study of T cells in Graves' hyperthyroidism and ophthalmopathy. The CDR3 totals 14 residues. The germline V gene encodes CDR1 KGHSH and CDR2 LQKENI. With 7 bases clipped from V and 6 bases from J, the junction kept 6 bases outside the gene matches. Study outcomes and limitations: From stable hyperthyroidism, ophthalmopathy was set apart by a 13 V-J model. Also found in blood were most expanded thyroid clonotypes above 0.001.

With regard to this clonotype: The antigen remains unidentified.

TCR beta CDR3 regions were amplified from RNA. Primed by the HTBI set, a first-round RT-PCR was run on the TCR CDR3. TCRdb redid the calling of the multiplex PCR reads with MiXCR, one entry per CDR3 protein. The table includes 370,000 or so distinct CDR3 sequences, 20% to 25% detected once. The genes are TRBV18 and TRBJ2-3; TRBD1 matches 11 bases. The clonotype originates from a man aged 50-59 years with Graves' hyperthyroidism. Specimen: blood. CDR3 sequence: CASCRTGGSDTQYF. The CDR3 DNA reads TGTGCCAGCTGCCGGACAGGGGGCTCCGATACGCAGTATTTT.